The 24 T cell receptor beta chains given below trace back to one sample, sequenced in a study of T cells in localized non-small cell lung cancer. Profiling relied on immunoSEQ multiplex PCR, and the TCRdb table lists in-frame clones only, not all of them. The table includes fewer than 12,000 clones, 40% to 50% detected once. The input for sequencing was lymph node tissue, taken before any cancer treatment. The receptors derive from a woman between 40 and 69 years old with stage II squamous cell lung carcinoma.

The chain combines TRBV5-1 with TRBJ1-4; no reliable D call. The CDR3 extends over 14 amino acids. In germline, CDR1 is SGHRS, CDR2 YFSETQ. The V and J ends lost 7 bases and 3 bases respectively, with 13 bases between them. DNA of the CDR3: TGCGCCAGCTCCCGAGAGCCATCTAATGAAAAACTGTTTTTT. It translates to CASSREPSNEKLFF.

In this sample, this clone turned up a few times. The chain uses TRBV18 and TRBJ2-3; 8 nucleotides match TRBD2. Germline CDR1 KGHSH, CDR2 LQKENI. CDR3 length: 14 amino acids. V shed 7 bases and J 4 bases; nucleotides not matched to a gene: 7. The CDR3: CASLAGGSADTQYF. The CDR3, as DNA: TGTGCCAGCTTGGCGGGAGGAAGTGCAGATACGCAGTATTTT.

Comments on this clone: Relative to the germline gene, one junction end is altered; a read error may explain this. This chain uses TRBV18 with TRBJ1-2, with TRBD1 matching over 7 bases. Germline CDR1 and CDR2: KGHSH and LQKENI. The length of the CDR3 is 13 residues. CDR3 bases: TGTGCCAGCTCGCGAACAGGGGCGATCGGCTACACCTTT. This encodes CASSRTGAIGYTF.

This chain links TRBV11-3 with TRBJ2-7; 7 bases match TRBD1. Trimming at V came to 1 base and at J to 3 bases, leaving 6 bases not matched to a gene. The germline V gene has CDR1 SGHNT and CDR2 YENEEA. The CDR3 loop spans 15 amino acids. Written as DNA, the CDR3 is TGTGCCAGCAGCTTAGTTCGGGCAGGGGGCTACGAGCAGTACTTC. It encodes CASSLVRAGGYEQYF. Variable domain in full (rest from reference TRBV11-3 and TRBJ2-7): EAGVVQSPRYKIIEKKQPVAFWCNPISGHNTLYWYLQNLGQGPELLIRYENEEAVDDSQLPKDRFSAERLKGVDSTLKIQPAELGDSAVYLCASSLVRAGGYEQYFGPGTRLTVT.

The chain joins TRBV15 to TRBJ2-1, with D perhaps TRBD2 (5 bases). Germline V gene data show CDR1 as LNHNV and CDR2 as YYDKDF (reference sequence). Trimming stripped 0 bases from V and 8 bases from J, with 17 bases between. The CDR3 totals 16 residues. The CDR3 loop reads CATSRDLAGGGDEQFF. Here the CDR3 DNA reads TGTGCCACCAGCAGAGATCTGGCAGGAGGTGGGGATGAGCAGTTCTTC.

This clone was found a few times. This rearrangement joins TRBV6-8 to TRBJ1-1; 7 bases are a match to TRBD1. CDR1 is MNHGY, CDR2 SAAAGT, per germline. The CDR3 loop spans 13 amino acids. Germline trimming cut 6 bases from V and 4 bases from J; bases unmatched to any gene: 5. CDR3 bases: TGTGCCAGCAGGGACCCAGGGGGCACTGAAGCTTTCTTT. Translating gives CASRDPGGTEAFF.

The CDR3 here is CASSSRGINEKLFF. Here the CDR3 DNA reads TGCGCCAGCAGCTCTCGGGGGATTAATGAAAAACTGTTTTTT. The V and J genes are TRBV5-1 and TRBJ1-4; tentative D call: TRBD1 (5 bases). The V end lost 3 bases, the J end lost 4 bases, and 10 bases lay between the germline ends. Germline V gene data show CDR1 as SGHRS and CDR2 as YFSETQ. The CDR3 length is 14 residues. The full variable domain, with the rest looked up from reference TRBV5-1 and TRBJ1-4, is KAGVTQTPRYLIKTRGQQVTLSCSPISGHRSVSWYQQTPGQGLQFLFEYFSETQRNKGNFPGRFSGRQFSNSRSEMNVSTLELGDSALYLCASSSRGINEKLFFGSGTQLSVL.

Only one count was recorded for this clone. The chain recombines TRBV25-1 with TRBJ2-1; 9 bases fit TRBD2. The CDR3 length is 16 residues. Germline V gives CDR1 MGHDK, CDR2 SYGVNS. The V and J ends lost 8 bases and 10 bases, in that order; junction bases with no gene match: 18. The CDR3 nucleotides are TGTGCCAGCGGCCCGATCGGTAGCGGGGGTAGTCTGGAGCAGTTCTTC. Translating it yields CASGPIGSGGSLEQFF. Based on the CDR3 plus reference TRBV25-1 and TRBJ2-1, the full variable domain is EADIYQTPRYLVIGTGKKITLECSQTMGHDKMYWYQQDPGMELHLIHYSYGVNSTEKGDLSSESTVSRIRTEHFPLTLESARPSHTSQYLCASGPIGSGGSLEQFFGPGTRLTVL.

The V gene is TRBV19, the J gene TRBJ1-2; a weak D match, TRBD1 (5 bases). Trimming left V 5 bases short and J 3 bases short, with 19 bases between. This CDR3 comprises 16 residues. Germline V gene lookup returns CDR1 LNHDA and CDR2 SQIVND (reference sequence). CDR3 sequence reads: CASSAQGGAQYYGYTF. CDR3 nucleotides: TGTGCCAGTAGTGCGCAGGGTGGGGCCCAGTACTATGGCTACACCTTC.

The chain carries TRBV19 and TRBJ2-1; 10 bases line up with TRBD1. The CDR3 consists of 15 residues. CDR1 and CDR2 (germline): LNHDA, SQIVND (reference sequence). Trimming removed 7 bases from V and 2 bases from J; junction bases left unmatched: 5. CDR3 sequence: CASTPGQGAYNEQFF. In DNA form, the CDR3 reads TGTGCCAGTACTCCAGGACAGGGGGCCTACAATGAGCAGTTCTTC.

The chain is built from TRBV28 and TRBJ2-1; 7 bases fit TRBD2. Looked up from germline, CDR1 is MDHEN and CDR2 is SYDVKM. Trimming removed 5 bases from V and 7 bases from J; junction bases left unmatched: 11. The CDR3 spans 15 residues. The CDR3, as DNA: TGTGCCAGCAGTCCGGGGACTACCGGGGGGAATGAGCAGTTCTTC. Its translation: CASSPGTTGGNEQFF.

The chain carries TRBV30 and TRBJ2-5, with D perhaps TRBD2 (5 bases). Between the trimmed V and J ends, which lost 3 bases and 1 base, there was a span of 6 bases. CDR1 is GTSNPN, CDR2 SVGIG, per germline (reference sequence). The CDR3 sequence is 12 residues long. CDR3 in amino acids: CAWSRGQETQYF. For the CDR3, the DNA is TGTGCCTGGAGCCGGGGCCAAGAGACCCAGTACTTC.

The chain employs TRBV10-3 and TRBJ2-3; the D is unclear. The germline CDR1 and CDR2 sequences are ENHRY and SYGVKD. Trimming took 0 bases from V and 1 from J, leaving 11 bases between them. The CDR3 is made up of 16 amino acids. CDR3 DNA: TGTGCCATCAGTGAGTCGAAAGGCTTCGGCACAGATACGCAGTATTTT. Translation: CAISESKGFGTDTQYF.

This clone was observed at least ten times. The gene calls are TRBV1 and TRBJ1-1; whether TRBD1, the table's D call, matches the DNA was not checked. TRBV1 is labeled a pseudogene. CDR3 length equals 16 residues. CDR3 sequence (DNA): TGCGCCAGCAGCCCCATGGCCGCAGGGGCCAACACTGAAGCTTTCTTT. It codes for CASSPMAAGANTEAFF.

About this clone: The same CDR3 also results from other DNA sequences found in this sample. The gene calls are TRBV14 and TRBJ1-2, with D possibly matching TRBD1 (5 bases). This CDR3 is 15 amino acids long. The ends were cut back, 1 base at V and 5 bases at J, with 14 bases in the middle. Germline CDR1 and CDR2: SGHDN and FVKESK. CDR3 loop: CASSQGGGKNYGYTF. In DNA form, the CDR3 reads TGTGCCAGCAGCCAAGGGGGGGGTAAAAATTATGGCTACACCTTC.

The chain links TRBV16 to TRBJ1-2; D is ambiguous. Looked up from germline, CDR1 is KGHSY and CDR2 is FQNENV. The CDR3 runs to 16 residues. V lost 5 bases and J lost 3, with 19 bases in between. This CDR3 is CASSSTKVNLYYGYTF. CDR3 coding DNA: TGTGCCAGCAGCTCAACAAAGGTCAACCTCTACTATGGCTACACCTTC.

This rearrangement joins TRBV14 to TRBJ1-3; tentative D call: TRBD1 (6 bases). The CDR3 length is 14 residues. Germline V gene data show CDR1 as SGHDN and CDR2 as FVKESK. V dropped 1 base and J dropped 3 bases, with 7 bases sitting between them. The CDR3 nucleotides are TGTGCCAGCAGCCAAGGGACAGTTGGAAACACCATATATTTT. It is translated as CASSQGTVGNTIYF.

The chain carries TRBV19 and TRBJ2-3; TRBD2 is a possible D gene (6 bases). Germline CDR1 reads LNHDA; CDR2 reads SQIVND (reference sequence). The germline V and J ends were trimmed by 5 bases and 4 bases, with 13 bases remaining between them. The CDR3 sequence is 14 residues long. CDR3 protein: CASSSGSGADTQYF. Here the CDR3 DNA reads TGTGCCAGTAGTTCGGGTTCGGGGGCAGATACGCAGTATTTT.

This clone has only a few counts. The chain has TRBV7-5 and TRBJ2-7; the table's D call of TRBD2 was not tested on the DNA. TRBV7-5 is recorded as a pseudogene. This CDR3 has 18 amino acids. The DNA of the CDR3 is TGTGCCAGCAGCTTAGGCCCTTTGCGGGTTGTGAGGGCCTACGAGCAGTACTTC. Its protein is CASSLGPLRVVRAYEQYF.

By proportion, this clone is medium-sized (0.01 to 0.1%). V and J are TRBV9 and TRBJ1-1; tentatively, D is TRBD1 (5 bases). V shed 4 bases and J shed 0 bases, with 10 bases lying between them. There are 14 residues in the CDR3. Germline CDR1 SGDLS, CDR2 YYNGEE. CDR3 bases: TGTGCCAGCAGCCCGGACAACATGAACACTGAAGCTTTCTTT. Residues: CASSPDNMNTEAFF. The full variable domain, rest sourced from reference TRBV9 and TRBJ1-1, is DSGVTQTPKHLITATGQRVTLRCSPRSGDLSVYWYQQSLDQGLQFLIQYYNGEERAKGNILERFSAQQFPDLHSELNLSSLELGDSALYFCASSPDNMNTEAFFGQGTRLTVV.

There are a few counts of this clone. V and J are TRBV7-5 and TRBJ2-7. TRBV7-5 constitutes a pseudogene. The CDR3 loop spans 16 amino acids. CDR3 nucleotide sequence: TGTGCCAGCAGCCCCGGGGGCGGGGCCGACTCCTACGAGCAGTACTTC. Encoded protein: CASSPGGGADSYEQYF.

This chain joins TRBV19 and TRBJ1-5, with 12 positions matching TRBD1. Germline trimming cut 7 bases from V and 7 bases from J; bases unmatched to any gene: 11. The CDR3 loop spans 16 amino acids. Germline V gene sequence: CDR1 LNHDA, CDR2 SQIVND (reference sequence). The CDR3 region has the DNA TGTGCCAGTAAAAAGGCGGGACAGGGGGCCCGGCAGCCCCAGCATTTT. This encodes CASKKAGQGARQPQHF.

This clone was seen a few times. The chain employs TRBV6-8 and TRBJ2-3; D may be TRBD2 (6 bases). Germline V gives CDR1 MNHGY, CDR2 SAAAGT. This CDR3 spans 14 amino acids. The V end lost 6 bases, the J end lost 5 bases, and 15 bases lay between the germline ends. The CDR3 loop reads CASRTLGLLDTQYF. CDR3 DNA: TGTGCCAGCAGAACCCTCGGACTATTAGATACGCAGTATTTT.

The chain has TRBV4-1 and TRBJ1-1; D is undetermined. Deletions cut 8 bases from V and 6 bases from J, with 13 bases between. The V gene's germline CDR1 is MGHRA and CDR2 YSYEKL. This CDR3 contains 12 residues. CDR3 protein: CASHGPSAEAFF. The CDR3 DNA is TGCGCCAGCCACGGACCGTCGGCTGAAGCTTTCTTT.